A single sample gave rise to the 20 T cell receptor beta chains below, sequenced in a study of vaccination effects on CD4 cells after COVID-19. The assay was immunoSEQ multiplex PCR, and TCRdb's table has in-frame clones only and misses some. The table has about 66,000 clones, about 80% seen once. Antigen specificity for these receptors is unknown. Sequencing was preceded by expansion of antigen-specific CD4+ T cells with viral peptide pools in the ViraFEST assay. Isolating CD4+ T cells followed more than 9 days of culture. As their vaccination, participants received two doses of either BNT162b2 or mRNA-1273. This material consisted of CD4+ T cells from PBMCs cultured with HCoV-OC43 spike peptides, taken after COVID-19 vaccination. Indicated subset: HCoV-OC43 spike overlapping peptide pool stimulation. These receptors originate from a human donor who received a COVID-19 vaccine.

This chain joins TRBV27 and TRBJ1-6; 7 nucleotides agree with TRBD1. V lost 3 bases and J lost 7; bases outside the gene matches: 3. This CDR3 has 14 residues. Germline V gene lookup returns CDR1 MNHEY and CDR2 SMNVEV (reference sequence). The CDR3 reads CASSLRQGNSPLHF. CDR3 sequence (DNA): TGTGCCAGCAGTTTGAGACAGGGCAATTCACCCCTCCACTTT.

The CDR3 spells CSASSRQAGDYGYTF. CDR3 nucleotides: TGCAGTGCTAGTAGTCGGCAGGCGGGGGACTATGGCTACACCTTC. V is TRBV20-1 and J is TRBJ1-2, with a possible D match to TRBD1 (5 bases). Trimming left V 3 bases short and J 3 bases short, with 17 bases between. Germline CDR1 DFQATT, CDR2 SNEGSKA (reference sequence). This CDR3 has 15 residues.

This clone has a single count. The V call is TRBV6-4, the J call TRBJ2-7; D gene ambiguous. V lost 3 bases and J lost 6, with 15 bases in between. This CDR3 contains 14 residues. CDR1 is MRHNA and CDR2 is SNTAGT in the germline V gene. The CDR3, as DNA: TGTGCCAGCAGTGATGCCCTAACGACGGGCGAGCAGTACGTC. Translating gives CASSDALTTGEQYV.

The chain carries TRBV5-1 and TRBJ2-5; 9 bases match TRBD2. CDR1 is SGHRS, CDR2 YFSETQ, per germline. The CDR3 contains 18 residues. The trim removed 5 bases at V and 0 bases at J, leaving 14 bases unmatched. The CDR3 bases are TGCGCCAGCAGAACCGGACTAGCGACGATTCAGTACCAAGAGACCCAGTACTTC. This gives the protein CASRTGLATIQYQETQYF.

This clone was counted between two and nine times. The gene calls are TRBV9 and TRBJ1-1, with D hard to call. Germline V gene data show CDR1 as SGDLS and CDR2 as YYNGEE. V gave up 1 base and J gave up 5 bases, with 9 bases separating them. The CDR3 has 13 residues. DNA for the CDR3: TGTGCCAGCAGCGTAAACTTTGGGACTGAAGCTTTCTTT. Translation gives CASSVNFGTEAFF.

The J gene is TRBJ2-3, the V gene TRBV6-5; D assignment may be TRBD1 or TRBD2 (5 bases each). The CDR3 totals 15 residues. Trimming left V 7 bases short and J 5 bases short, with 19 bases between. Germline CDR1 is MNHEY and CDR2 is SVGAGI. The CDR3: CASKPTGQERDTQYF. The CDR3 DNA reads TGTGCCAGCAAACCCACGGGGCAAGAACGAGATACGCAGTATTTT.

The chain uses TRBV5-4 and TRBJ2-1; D might be TRBD2 (7 bases). The V end lost 2 bases, the J end lost 10 bases, and 16 bases lay between the germline ends. The CDR3 contains 14 residues. From germline, CDR1 is SGHNT and CDR2 YYREEE (reference sequence). The CDR3 protein is CASSFGGGAGEQFF. As DNA, the CDR3 is TGTGCCAGCAGCTTCGGTGGGGGGGCAGGGGAGCAGTTCTTC.

The chain couples TRBV24-1 to TRBJ2-3; D could derive from TRBD1 or TRBD2 (6 bases each). This CDR3 comprises 15 residues. With 1 base removed from V and 6 bases from J, the gap between germline ends came to 13 bases. CDR1 and CDR2 (germline): KGHDR, SFDVKD. The CDR3 DNA reads as TGTGCCACCAGTGATTTAGGGGGGAAAAGTGATACGCAGTATTTT. Translation: CATSDLGGKSDTQYF.

The chain joins TRBV30 to TRBJ1-4; possibly TRBD1 for D (5 bases). With 2 bases removed from V and 4 bases from J, the gap between germline ends came to 20 bases. In germline, CDR1 is GTSNPN, CDR2 SVGIG (reference sequence). CDR3 length: 17 amino acids. In DNA, the CDR3 is TGTGCCTGGAGTACCCGGATCACAGTAAGGGGTAATGAAAAACTGTTTTTT. Translation: CAWSTRITVRGNEKLFF.

This sequence joins TRBV3-1 (or the pseudogene TRBV3-2) and TRBJ2-2, with no clear D. V was clipped by 4 bases and J by 2 bases, with 11 bases between them. Germline assignment: CDR1 LGHDT and CDR2 YNNKEL (reference sequence). The CDR3 spans 15 residues. The CDR3 region is CASSPWTPNTGELFF. The CDR3 DNA sequence: TGTGCCAGCAGCCCCTGGACCCCTAACACCGGGGAGCTGTTTTTT.

This clone was observed a handful of times. The chain carries TRBV11-2 and TRBJ1-1; the D gene is possibly TRBD1 (6 bases). V was cut by 0 bases and J by 11 bases, with 16 bases left in between. Germline CDR1 is SGHAT and CDR2 is FQNNGV. The CDR3 length is 14 residues. The CDR3 here is CASSLDRGYDRAFF. The CDR3 DNA follows: TGTGCCAGCAGCTTAGATCGTGGATACGACAGGGCTTTCTTT.

This clone appeared a single time. The V and J genes are TRBV5-1 and TRBJ1-4; D perhaps matches TRBD1 (5 bases). This CDR3 has 15 amino acids. Germline-derived CDR1 and CDR2 are SGHRS and YFSETQ. Trimming removed 0 bases from V and 5 bases from J, with 11 bases in between. This CDR3 reads CASSLGAGPNEKLFF. The CDR3 DNA is TGCGCCAGCAGCTTGGGCGCAGGGCCAAATGAAAAACTGTTTTTT.

The chain has TRBV5-1 and TRBJ1-1; 12 positions agree with TRBD1. Losses at the gene ends were 1 base for V and 1 base for J; bases not matched to a gene: 8. There are 18 residues in the CDR3. CDR1 and CDR2 from the germline V gene are SGHRS and YFSETQ. The CDR3 spells CASSLRDRGRIENTEAFF. CDR3 coding DNA: TGCGCCAGCAGCTTGAGGGACAGGGGGCGGATCGAGAACACTGAAGCTTTCTTT.

CDR3 amino acids: CASSPQSLGSTEAFF. In DNA form, the CDR3 reads TGTGCCAGTAGTCCCCAGTCCTTGGGGTCCACTGAAGCTTTCTTT. The V and J genes are TRBV19 and TRBJ1-1, with D uncertain. The CDR3 contains 15 residues. Looked up from germline, CDR1 is LNHDA and CDR2 is SQIVND (reference sequence). Between the trimmed V and J ends, which lost 5 bases and 4 bases, there was a span of 17 bases.

This sequence joins TRBV7-9 and TRBJ1-1; D gene uncertain. Trimming shortened V by 3 bases and J by 4 bases, and 6 bases separated the two germline ends. CDR1 is SEHNR and CDR2 is FQNEAQ in the germline V gene (reference sequence). This CDR3 spans 12 amino acids. The CDR3 DNA sequence: TGTGCCAGCAGCTTGGGGAGCACTGAAGCTTTCTTT. As protein: CASSLGSTEAFF.

In its sample, this clone was seen a few times. The chain joins TRBV28 to TRBJ2-2, with D maybe TRBD2 (7 bases). The CDR3 is 15 amino acids. Germline V gene data show CDR1 as MDHEN and CDR2 as SYDVKM. Trimming removed 2 bases at V and 6 bases at J, with 13 bases between. CDR3 residues: CASSLAGARAGELFF. In DNA form, the CDR3 reads TGTGCCAGCAGTTTAGCGGGGGCTCGGGCCGGGGAGCTGTTTTTT.

The chain employs TRBV19 and TRBJ2-5; possibly TRBD1 for D (6 bases). The CDR3 runs to 17 residues. Germline V gene data show CDR1 as LNHDA and CDR2 as SQIVND (reference sequence). The V gene lost 1 base and the J gene lost 4 bases, with 19 bases spanning the gap. This CDR3 reads CASSIGSAGVVRETQYF. The CDR3 DNA is TGTGCCAGTAGTATAGGTTCCGCAGGGGTGGTGAGAGAGACCCAGTACTTC.

This chain joins TRBV18 and TRBJ2-1, with 13 bases aligning to TRBD2. V shed 6 bases, J shed 10 bases, and the junction held 9 bases outside the gene matches. In germline, CDR1 is KGHSH, CDR2 LQKENI. The CDR3 consists of 15 residues. This chain's CDR3 is CASSQGLAGLGEQFF. CDR3 bases: TGTGCCAGCTCGCAGGGACTAGCGGGGTTGGGAGAGCAGTTCTTC.

The chain combines TRBV14 with TRBJ2-5, with D uncertain. The germline V and J ends were trimmed by 2 bases and 2 bases, with 9 bases remaining between them. This CDR3 comprises 14 residues. Germline-derived CDR1 and CDR2 are SGHDN and FVKESK. This chain's CDR3 is CASSQSRQQETQYF. For the CDR3, the DNA is TGTGCCAGCAGCCAAAGTCGGCAGCAAGAGACCCAGTACTTC.

The chain links TRBV6-5 to TRBJ1-4; 7 bases are shared with TRBD1. CDR3 length: 15 residues. V was pared by 2 bases and J by 4 bases, with 4 bases of the junction left unmatched. Germline V gives CDR1 MNHEY, CDR2 SVGAGI. CDR3 protein: CASSYLDRFNEKLFF. DNA of the CDR3: TGTGCCAGCAGTTACCTGGACAGGTTTAATGAAAAACTGTTTTTT.